This record concerns one T cell receptor beta chain sequence. The data were obtained in a study of tumor-infiltrating lymphocytes in primary liver carcinoma. Out of unsorted whole blood came the blood RNA, and germline DNA was extracted as well. Total RNA amounting to around 450 ng was the source from which TCR beta cDNA was made with a constant-region primer. What produced the TCR beta libraries was three nested multiplex PCR rounds using slightly modified ARM-PCR. Primers for the first two PCR rounds were TRBV1-TRBV30 forward primers and a C-beta reverse primer (about 10 cycles per round). MiXCR was run by TCRdb on the multiplex PCR reads, yielding one entry per CDR3 protein. The table has some 200,000 distinct CDR3 sequences, approximately 64% seen once. Germline V gene lookup returns CDR1 SNHLY and CDR2 FYNNEI. The CDR3 contains 15 residues. V lost 7 bases and J 2 bases, leaving 17 bases between the germline ends.

The sample consisted of peripheral blood. The receptor comes from an older woman with primary liver carcinoma and hepatitis B virus infection. V usage is TRBV2 and J usage is TRBJ1-1; no definite D call. DNA of the CDR3: TGTGCCAGCACCAAGGAGGGCGGGGATAACACTGAAGCTTTCTTT. Encoded protein: CASTKEGGDNTEAFF. The variable domain in full, with the rest retrieved from reference TRBV2 and TRBJ1-1, is EPEVTQTPSHQVTQMGQEVILRCVPISNHLYFYWYRQILGQKVEFLVSFYNNEISEKSEIFDDQFSVERPDGSNFTLKIRSTKLEDSAMYFCASTKEGGDNTEAFFGQGTRLTVV.